This T cell receptor beta chain was profiled in a study of blood T cells in healthy people across ages. As for the study in general: Template switching captured about one barcoded beta molecule per two T cells.

As to this clonotype: Its target is unknown.

A second PCR of roughly 6 to 12 cycles used a sample-barcoded 5' primer and a J-beta primer mix. Every cDNA molecule bore a tag from a template-switch adaptor containing 12 random nucleotides. MiXCR, run by TCRdb on the 5' RACE reads, gives a single entry per CDR3 protein. The data show 710,000 or so distinct CDR3 sequences, with 20% to 25% seen just once and about 22% held by the top ten. Whole-study findings and limits: Possibly, changes in expanded clonotypes were confounded because donor CMV status was unknown.

There are 15 residues in the CDR3. CDR1 is MNHEY, CDR2 SVGAGI, per germline. The sequencing sample was made of blood. The receptor was isolated from a man in his 70s in good health. The chain carries TRBV6-5 and TRBJ2-1, with D possibly TRBD2 on 5 matching bases. The end of the DNA aligns better with TRBJ2-5, so the J call may be wrong. The CDR3 reads CASRPFASGKGTQYF. For the CDR3, the DNA is TGTGCCAGCAGGCCCTTTGCGTCGGGAAAAGGGACCCAGTACTTC.